One and the same sample provided the 6 T cell receptor beta chains below, sequenced in a study of CD8+ T cells in alopecia areata. After isolation, RNA underwent reverse transcription to generate cDNA as the sequencing template. Here immunoSEQ multiplex PCR was the method, and the copy in TCRdb shows in-frame clones only, minus some. The sample consists of about 110,000 clones, 45% to 60% of them appearing once. The sample taken for sequencing was NKG2D-low CD8+ T cells sorted from blood. These receptor sequences come from a human donor with alopecia areata.

This chain links TRBV10-3 with TRBJ2-6, with TRBD1 identical over 7 bases. Trimming took 6 bases from V and 4 from J; bases not matched to a gene: 6. This CDR3 contains 15 residues. Germline lookup yields CDR1 ENHRY and CDR2 SYGVKD. CDR3 in amino acids: CAIRGDSGGANVLTF. The CDR3 DNA reads as TGTGCCATCAGAGGGGACAGTGGAGGGGCCAACGTCCTGACTTTC.

The V gene is TRBV6-5, the J gene TRBJ2-7; 7 bases align to TRBD2. Germline CDR1 MNHEY, CDR2 SVGAGI. The CDR3 totals 15 residues. The junction had 12 bases not matched to a gene; V was cut back by 6 bases and J by 4 bases. The CDR3 protein is CASSATGEGPYEQYF. The CDR3 DNA reads TGTGCCAGCAGCGCTACGGGGGAGGGCCCGTACGAGCAGTACTTC.

This clone appeared a single time. The chain carries TRBV14 and TRBJ1-2; D is uncertain. The V and J ends lost 3 bases and 8 bases respectively, with 10 bases between them. Germline-derived CDR1 and CDR2 are SGHDN and FVKESK. This CDR3 is 12 amino acids long. CDR3 nucleotide sequence: TGTGCCAGCAGCCAGGTTCCGTGGGGCTACACCTTC. Translating it yields CASSQVPWGYTF.

The genes are TRBV29-1 and TRBJ1-1, with D uncertain. CDR1 is SQVTM, CDR2 ANQGSEA, per germline. Trimming stripped 3 bases from V and 3 bases from J, with 5 bases between. The CDR3 extends over 11 amino acids. Here the CDR3 reads CSVDGDTEAFF. CDR3 nucleotides: TGCAGCGTTGATGGGGACACTGAAGCTTTCTTT.

This clone was recorded once. The CDR3 DNA reads as TGTGCCAGCAGTACCGGGACAGGGCGTTTCGAGCAGTACTTC. This codes for CASSTGTGRFEQYF. J is TRBJ2-7 and V is TRBV5-4, with 9 nucleotides matching TRBD1. V lost 5 bases, J lost 6 bases, and 9 bases stayed unmatched. Germline CDR1 reads SGHNT; CDR2 reads YYREEE (reference sequence). This CDR3 comprises 14 residues.

This clone appeared a single time. The chain links TRBV27 to TRBJ2-7; a weak D match, TRBD1 (5 bases). V gave up 8 bases and J gave up 3 bases, with 14 bases separating them. The CDR3 contains 13 residues. CDR1 and CDR2 (germline): MNHEY, SMNVEV (reference sequence). The CDR3 sequence is CASSVQGFYEQYF. The CDR3 nucleotides are TGTGCCAGCTCGGTTCAGGGTTTCTACGAGCAGTACTTC.